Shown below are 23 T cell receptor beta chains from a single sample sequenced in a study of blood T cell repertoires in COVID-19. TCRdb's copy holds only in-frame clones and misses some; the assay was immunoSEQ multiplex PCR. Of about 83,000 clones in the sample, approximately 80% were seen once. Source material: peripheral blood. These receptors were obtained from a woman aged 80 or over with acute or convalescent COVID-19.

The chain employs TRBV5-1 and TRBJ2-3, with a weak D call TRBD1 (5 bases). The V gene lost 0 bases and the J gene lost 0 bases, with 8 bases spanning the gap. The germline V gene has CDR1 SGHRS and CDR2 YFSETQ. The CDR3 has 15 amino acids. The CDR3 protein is CASSLATDSTDTQYF. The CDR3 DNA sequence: TGCGCCAGCAGCTTGGCGACAGATAGCACAGATACGCAGTATTTT. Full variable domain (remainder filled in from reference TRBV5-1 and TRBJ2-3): KAGVTQTPRYLIKTRGQQVTLSCSPISGHRSVSWYQQTPGQGLQFLFEYFSETQRNKGNFPGRFSGRQFSNSRSEMNVSTLELGDSALYLCASSLATDSTDTQYFGPGTRLTVL.

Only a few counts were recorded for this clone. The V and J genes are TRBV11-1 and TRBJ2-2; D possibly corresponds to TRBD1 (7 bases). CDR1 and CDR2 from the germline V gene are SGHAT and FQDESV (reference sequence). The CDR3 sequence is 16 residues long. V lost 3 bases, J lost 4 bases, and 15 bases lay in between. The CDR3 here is CASSFPRQGGTGELFF. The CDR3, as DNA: TGTGCCAGCAGCTTTCCCCGGCAGGGGGGCACCGGGGAGCTGTTTTTT.

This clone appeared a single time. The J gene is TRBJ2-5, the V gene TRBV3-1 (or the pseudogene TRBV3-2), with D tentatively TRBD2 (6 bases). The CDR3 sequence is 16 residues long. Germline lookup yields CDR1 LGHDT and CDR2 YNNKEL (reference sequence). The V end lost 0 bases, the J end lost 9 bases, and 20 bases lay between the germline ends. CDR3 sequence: CASSQDRDPRWGAQYF. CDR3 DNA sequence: TGTGCCAGCAGCCAAGATCGTGATCCCAGGTGGGGGGCCCAGTACTTC.

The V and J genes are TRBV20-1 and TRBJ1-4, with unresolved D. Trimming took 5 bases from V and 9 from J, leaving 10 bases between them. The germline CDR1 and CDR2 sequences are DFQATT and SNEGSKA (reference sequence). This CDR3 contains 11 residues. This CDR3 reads CSAEPLKKLFF. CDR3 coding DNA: TGCAGTGCTGAGCCGTTGAAAAAACTGTTTTTT.

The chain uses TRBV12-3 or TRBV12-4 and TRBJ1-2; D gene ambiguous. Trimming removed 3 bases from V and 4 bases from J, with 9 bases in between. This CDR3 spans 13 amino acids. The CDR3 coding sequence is TGTGCCAGCAGTTTTGGAGGACCCTATGGCTACACCTTC. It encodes CASSFGGPYGYTF.

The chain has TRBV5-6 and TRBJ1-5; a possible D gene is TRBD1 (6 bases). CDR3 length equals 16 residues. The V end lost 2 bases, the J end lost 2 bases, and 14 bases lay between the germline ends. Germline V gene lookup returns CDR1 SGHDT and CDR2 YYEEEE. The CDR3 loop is CASSLNGGQGNQPQHF. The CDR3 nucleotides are TGTGCCAGCAGCTTAAACGGGGGGCAGGGCAATCAGCCCCAGCATTTT.

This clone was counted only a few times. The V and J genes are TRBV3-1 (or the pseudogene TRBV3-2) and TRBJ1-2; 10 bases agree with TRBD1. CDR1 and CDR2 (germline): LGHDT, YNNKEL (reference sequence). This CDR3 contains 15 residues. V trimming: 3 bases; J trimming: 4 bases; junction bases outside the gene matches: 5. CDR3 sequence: CASSQGTGDFYGYTF. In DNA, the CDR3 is TGTGCCAGCAGCCAGGGGACAGGGGATTTCTATGGCTACACCTTC.

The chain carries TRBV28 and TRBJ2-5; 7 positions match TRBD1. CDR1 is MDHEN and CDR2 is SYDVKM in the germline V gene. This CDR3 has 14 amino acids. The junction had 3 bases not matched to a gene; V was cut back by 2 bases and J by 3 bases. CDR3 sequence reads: CASSLEGAKETQYF. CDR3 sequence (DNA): TGTGCCAGCAGTTTAGAGGGGGCCAAAGAGACCCAGTACTTC.

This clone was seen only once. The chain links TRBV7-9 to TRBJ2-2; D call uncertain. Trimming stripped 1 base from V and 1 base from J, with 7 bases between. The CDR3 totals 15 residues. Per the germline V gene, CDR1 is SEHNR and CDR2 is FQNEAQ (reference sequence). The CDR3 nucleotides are TGTGCCAGCAGCTTAGGAGTCGGGAACACCGGGGAGCTGTTTTTT. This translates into CASSLGVGNTGELFF.

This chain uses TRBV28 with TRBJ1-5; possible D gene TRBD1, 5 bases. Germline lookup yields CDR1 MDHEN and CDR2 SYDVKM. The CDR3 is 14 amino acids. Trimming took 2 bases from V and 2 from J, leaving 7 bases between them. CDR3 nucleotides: TGTGCCAGCAGTTTAAGCAGGGGCAATCAGCCCCAGCATTTT. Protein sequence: CASSLSRGNQPQHF.

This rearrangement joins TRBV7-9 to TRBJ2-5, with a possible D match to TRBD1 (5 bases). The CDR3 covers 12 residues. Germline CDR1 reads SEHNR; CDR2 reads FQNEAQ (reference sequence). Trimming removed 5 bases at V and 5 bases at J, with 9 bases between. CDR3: CASSPPGETQYF. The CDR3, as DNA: TGTGCCAGCAGCCCGCCAGGGGAGACCCAGTACTTC.

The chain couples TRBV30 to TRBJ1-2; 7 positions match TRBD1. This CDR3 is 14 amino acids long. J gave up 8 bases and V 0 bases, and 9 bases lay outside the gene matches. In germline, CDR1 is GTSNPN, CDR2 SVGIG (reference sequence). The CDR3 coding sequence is TGTGCCTGGAGTGTAGAAACAGGGGCTCGCGGCTACACCTTC. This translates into CAWSVETGARGYTF.

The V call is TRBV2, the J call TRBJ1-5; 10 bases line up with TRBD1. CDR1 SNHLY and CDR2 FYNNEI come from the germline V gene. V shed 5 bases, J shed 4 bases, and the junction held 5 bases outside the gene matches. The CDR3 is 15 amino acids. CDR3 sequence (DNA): TGTGCCAGCAGTCAGGACAGGGGGGCAAATCAGCCCCAGCATTTT. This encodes CASSQDRGANQPQHF. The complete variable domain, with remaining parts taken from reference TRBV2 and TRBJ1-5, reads EPEVTQTPSHQVTQMGQEVILRCVPISNHLYFYWYRQILGQKVEFLVSFYNNEISEKSEIFDDQFSVERPDGSNFTLKIRSTKLEDSAMYFCASSQDRGANQPQHFGDGTRLSIL.

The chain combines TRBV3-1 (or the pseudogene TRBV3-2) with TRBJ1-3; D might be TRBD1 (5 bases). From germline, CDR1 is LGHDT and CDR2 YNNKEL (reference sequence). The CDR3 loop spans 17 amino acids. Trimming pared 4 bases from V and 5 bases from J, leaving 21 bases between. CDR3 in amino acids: CASSPTHGGIIRNTIYF. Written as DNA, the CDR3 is TGTGCCAGCAGCCCCACGCATGGGGGGATTATCCGAAACACCATATATTTT.

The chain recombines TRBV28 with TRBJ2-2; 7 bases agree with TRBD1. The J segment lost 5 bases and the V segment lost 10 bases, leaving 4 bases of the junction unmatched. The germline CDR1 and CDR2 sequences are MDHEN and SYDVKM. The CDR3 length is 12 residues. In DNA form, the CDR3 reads TGTGCCACCATACAGGGGACCGGGGAGCTGTTTTTT. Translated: CATIQGTGELFF.

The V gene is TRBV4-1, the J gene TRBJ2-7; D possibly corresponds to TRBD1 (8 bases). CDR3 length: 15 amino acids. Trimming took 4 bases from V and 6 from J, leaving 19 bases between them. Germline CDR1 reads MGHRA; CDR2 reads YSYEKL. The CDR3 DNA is TGCGCCAGCAGCCGGGAGGGGACAGGAGTAGGCGAGCAGTACTTC. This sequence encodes CASSREGTGVGEQYF.

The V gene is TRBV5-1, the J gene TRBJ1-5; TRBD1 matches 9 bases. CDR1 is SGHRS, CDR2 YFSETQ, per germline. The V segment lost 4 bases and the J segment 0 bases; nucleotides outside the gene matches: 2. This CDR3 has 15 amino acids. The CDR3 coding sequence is TGCGCCAGCAGCAAGACAGGGGGTAGCAATCAGCCCCAGCATTTT. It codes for CASSKTGGSNQPQHF.

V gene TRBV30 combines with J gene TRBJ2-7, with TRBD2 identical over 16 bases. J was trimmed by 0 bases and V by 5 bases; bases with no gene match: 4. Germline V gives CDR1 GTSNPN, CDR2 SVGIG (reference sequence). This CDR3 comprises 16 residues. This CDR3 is CAWGTSGGASSYEQYF. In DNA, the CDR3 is TGTGCCTGGGGGACTAGCGGGGGGGCCAGCTCCTACGAGCAGTACTTC.

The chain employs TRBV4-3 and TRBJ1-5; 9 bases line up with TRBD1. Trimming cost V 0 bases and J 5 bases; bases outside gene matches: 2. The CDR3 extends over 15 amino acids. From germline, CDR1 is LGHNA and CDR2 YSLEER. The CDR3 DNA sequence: TGCGCCAGCAGCCAAGAGTGGGACAGGGATCAGCCCCAGCATTTT. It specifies CASSQEWDRDQPQHF.

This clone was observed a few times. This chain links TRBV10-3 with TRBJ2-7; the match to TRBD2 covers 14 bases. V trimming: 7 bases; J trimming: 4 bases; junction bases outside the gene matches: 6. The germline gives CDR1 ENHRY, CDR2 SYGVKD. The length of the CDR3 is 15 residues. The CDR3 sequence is CAIKMTSGGDYEQYF. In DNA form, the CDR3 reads TGTGCCATCAAGATGACTAGCGGGGGGGATTACGAGCAGTACTTC.

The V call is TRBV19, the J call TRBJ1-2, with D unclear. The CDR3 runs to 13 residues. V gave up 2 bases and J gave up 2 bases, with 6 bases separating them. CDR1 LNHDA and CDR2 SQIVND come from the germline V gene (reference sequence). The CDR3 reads CASSILRNYGYTF. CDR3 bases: TGTGCCAGTAGTATATTACGGAACTATGGCTACACCTTC. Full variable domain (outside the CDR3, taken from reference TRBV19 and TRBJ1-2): DGGITQSPKYLFRKEGQNVTLSCEQNLNHDAMYWYRQDPGQGLRLIYYSQIVNDFQKGDIAEGYSVSREKKESFPLTVTSAQKNPTAFYLCASSILRNYGYTFGSGTRLTVV.

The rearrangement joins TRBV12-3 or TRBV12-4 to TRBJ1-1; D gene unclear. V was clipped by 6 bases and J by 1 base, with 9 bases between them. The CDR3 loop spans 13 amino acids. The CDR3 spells CASSTGENTEAFF. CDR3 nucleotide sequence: TGTGCCAGCAGCACCGGGGAGAACACTGAAGCTTTCTTT.

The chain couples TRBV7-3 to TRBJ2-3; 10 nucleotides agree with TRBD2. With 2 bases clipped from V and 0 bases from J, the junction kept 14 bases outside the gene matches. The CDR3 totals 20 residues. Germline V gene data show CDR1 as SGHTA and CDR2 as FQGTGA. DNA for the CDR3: TGTGCCAGCAGCTTAGGCGTAGCGGGGGGCCTGGCTTTTAGCACAGATACGCAGTATTTT. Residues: CASSLGVAGGLAFSTDTQYF. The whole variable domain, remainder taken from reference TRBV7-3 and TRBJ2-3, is GAGVSQTPSNKVTEKGKYVELRCDPISGHTALYWYRQSLGQGPEFLIYFQGTGAADDSGLPNDRFFAVRPEGSVSTLKIQRTERGDSAVYLCASSLGVAGGLAFSTDTQYFGPGTRLTVL.